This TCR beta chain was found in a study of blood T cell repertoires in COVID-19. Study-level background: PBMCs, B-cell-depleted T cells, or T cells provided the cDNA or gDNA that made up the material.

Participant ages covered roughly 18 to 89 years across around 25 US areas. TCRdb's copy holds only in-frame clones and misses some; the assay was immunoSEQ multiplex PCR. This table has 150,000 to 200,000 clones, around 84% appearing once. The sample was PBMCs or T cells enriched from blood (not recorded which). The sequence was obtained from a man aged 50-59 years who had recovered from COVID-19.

In DNA form, the CDR3 reads TGCGCCAGCAGCTTGGAACGGGGAGCTAGCACAGATACGCAGTATTTT. Translated: CASSLERGASTDTQYF. The chain has TRBV5-1 and TRBJ2-3; D possibly corresponds to TRBD2 (5 bases). Germline values: CDR1 SGHRS, CDR2 YFSETQ. CDR3 length: 16 residues. V lost 0 bases to trimming and J lost 0 bases, with 11 bases between them.